Listed here is a single T cell receptor (beta chain). It has no known antigen specificity. No quality values exist for individual bases; no much larger clone is one base distant. This record belongs to a study of blood T cell repertoires in COVID-19 (dated by TCRdb to the early 2020s). Regarding the complete study: Samples covering the acute and convalescent phases of COVID-19 were provided by collaborators in the United States, Italy and Spain. Subjects who had been exposed to COVID-19, were actively infected with it, or had recovered from it provided the deeply sampled blood TCRbeta repertoires that made up the dataset. The material from the prospective study consisted of cDNA or gDNA derived from T cells, B-cell-depleted T cells, or PBMCs. The samples were drawn from the first 160 participants of the ongoing ImmuneRACE study and from roughly 1,300 subjects provided by 6 global collaborators. The repertoires were made available in a free public database intended to serve as a resource for research on the immune response to SARS-CoV-2. Sample metadata almost always included a de-identified subject ID, COVID-19 status, age in years and sex. HLA class I and class II types, where available, came from metadata supplied by the sample provider rather than from assay-based typing. On the study overall, not on this receptor specifically: The quantity of clinical and demographic metadata differed by source and by participant and was supplied without curation.

The immunoSEQ Assay, a bias-controlled multiplex PCR, was used to amplify TCRbeta CDR3 regions from genomic DNA. The authors' pipeline ran thus. The number of nucleated cells in each sample was estimated by amplification of reference gene primers within the assay. To quantify the absolute abundance of each unique TCRbeta CDR3 rearrangement, sequence reads were collapsed and filtered. For each sample, productive Simpson clonality was calculated as the square root of Simpson's diversity index over productive rearrangements. TCRdb re-hosts the immuneACCESS table, in-frame sequences only. Its copies lack some clones; in the studies checked, an unresolved V gene accounts for under half of them, and the cause for the rest is not known. The V and J calls and clone size were taken over from that table, and D and trimming were inferred from the DNA. For this sample there are under 200,000 clones; 65% to 80% appear just once. The leading ten clones occupy around 8.1% of the sample.

Collaborating institutions collected whole blood in K2EDTA tubes following their own protocols. For TCRbeta analysis, collaborators shipped samples in one of three forms: frozen whole blood, isolated PBMCs, or DNA extracted from either of those sample types. CDR1 and CDR2, per the germline V gene (reference sequence), are SEHNR and FQNEAQ. The CDR3 numbers 15 residues from cysteine through phenylalanine. Of all the DNA, just the CDR3 is kept, 45 bases in frame from base 1. A distance of 24 bases separates the germline ends of V and J, which lose 4 bases and 12 bases respectively. The V and J genes are TRBV7-9 and TRBJ1-1, with the D segment identity uncertain. Sample: peripheral blood. The sequence came from a man aged 55 to 70 with acute or convalescent COVID-19. Read as DNA, the sequence is TGTGCCAGCAGCTATCTGGACCAAACCCGGGGAAAAACTTTCTTT. Its protein product is CASSYLDQTRGKTFF.